These 17 T cell receptor beta chains share one sample of origin, sequenced in a study of blood T cell repertoires in COVID-19. Only in-frame clones appear in the TCRdb table, and some are missing; sequencing was by immunoSEQ multiplex PCR. Of roughly 170,000 clones in the sample, approximately 82% are singletons; the top ten hold around 4.8%. Sequencing input: PBMCs or T cells enriched from blood (not recorded which). The origin of the receptors is a woman aged 45 to 65 who had recovered from COVID-19.

Only one count was recorded for this clone. The chain has TRBV30 and TRBJ2-2, with D perhaps TRBD2 (5 bases). Between the trimmed V and J ends, which lost 5 bases and 4 bases, there was a span of 14 bases. This CDR3 contains 14 residues. Germline CDR1 reads GTSNPN; CDR2 reads SVGIG (reference sequence). In DNA, the CDR3 is TGTGCCTGGCGAGGGCTTTCCCCCACCGGGGAGCTGTTTTTT. Translated: CAWRGLSPTGELFF. Filled out from reference TRBV30 and TRBJ2-2, the complete variable domain reads SQTIHQWPATLVQPVGSPLSLECTVEGTSNPNLYWYRQAAGRGLQLLFYSVGIGQISSEVPQNLSASRPQDRQFILSSKKLLLSDSGFYLCAWRGLSPTGELFFGEGSRLTVL.

J is TRBJ2-1 and V is TRBV24-1; 8 nucleotides agree with TRBD2. With V trimmed by 3 bases and J by 7 bases, 16 bases remained unmatched. This CDR3 region has 18 residues. Germline-derived CDR1 and CDR2 are KGHDR and SFDVKD. DNA for the CDR3: TGTGCCACCAGTGATCGGGGGGGTGCCAGCGGGAGCTTGAATGAGCAGTTCTTC. It translates to CATSDRGGASGSLNEQFF.

This chain joins TRBV27 and TRBJ1-5; TRBD1 agrees at 8 bases. V dropped 8 bases and J dropped 2; count of bases not matched to a gene: 2. This CDR3 contains 13 residues. In germline, CDR1 is MNHEY, CDR2 SMNVEV (reference sequence). The CDR3 protein is CASSQGGNQPQHF. CDR3 DNA: TGTGCCAGCTCACAGGGGGGCAATCAGCCCCAGCATTTT.

The V gene is TRBV3-1 (or the pseudogene TRBV3-2), the J gene TRBJ2-5; 10 bases match TRBD2. Looked up from germline, CDR1 is LGHDT and CDR2 is YNNKEL (reference sequence). The V and J ends lost 0 bases and 3 bases, in that order; junction bases with no gene match: 10. The CDR3 sequence is 18 residues long. In DNA, the CDR3 is TGTGCCAGCAGCCAAGAACTACGTACTAGCGGGGCCAAAGAGACCCAGTACTTC. Translating it yields CASSQELRTSGAKETQYF.

The chain links TRBV28 to TRBJ1-5; TRBD1 matches 12 bases. With 6 bases clipped from V and 6 bases from J, the junction kept 18 bases outside the gene matches. Germline V lookup: CDR1 MDHEN, CDR2 SYDVKM. This CDR3 has 19 residues. The CDR3 is CASRPSPSGTGGAAQPQHF. CDR3 DNA sequence: TGTGCCAGCAGGCCTTCCCCCTCCGGGACAGGGGGCGCAGCTCAGCCCCAGCATTTT.

The genes are TRBV28 and TRBJ1-3; no clear D gene. Germline values: CDR1 MDHEN, CDR2 SYDVKM. The ends were cut back, 3 bases at V and 3 bases at J, with 15 bases in the middle. CDR3 size: 16 residues. This CDR3 is CASSLGGLIGGNTIYF. The CDR3 nucleotides are TGTGCCAGCAGTTTGGGAGGGCTGATAGGTGGAAACACCATATATTTT.

The chain has TRBV28 and TRBJ1-1; no reliable D call. Trimming pared 4 bases from V and 7 bases from J, leaving 16 bases between. The CDR3 runs to 14 residues. Per the germline V gene, CDR1 is MDHEN and CDR2 is SYDVKM. CDR3 in DNA: TGTGCCAGCAGTTCCTTACCTTACCAGGTTGAAGCTTTCTTT. Translated, it gives CASSSLPYQVEAFF. Drawing the rest from reference TRBV28 and TRBJ1-1, the complete variable domain is DVKVTQSSRYLVKRTGEKVFLECVQDMDHENMFWYRQDPGLGLRLIYFSYDVKMKEKGDIPEGYSVSREKKERFSLILESASTNQTSMYLCASSSLPYQVEAFFGQGTRLTVV.

This rearrangement joins TRBV9 to TRBJ2-1; 8 nucleotides line up with TRBD1. The CDR3 is 14 amino acids. V shed 7 bases and J 10 bases; nucleotides not matched to a gene: 13. Germline V gene lookup returns CDR1 SGDLS and CDR2 YYNGEE. The CDR3 nucleotides read TGTGCCAGCGCCGGAGGACAGGGACGGAGGGAGCAGTTCTTC. It translates to CASAGGQGRREQFF.

CDR3 loop: CASSISRTGDPQHF. The DNA for the CDR3 is TGTGCCAGTAGTATCTCCCGAACAGGGGACCCCCAGCATTTT. V and J are TRBV19 and TRBJ1-5, with 7 bases lining up with TRBD1. Germline-derived CDR1 and CDR2 are LNHDA and SQIVND (reference sequence). The CDR3 contains 14 residues. The ends lost 3 bases at V and 10 bases at J; junction bases unmatched: 9.

The rearrangement joins TRBV15 to TRBJ1-1; tentatively, D is TRBD1 (6 bases). The CDR3 is 15 residues long. Deletions cut 5 bases from V and 5 bases from J, with 18 bases between. Per the germline V gene, CDR1 is LNHNV and CDR2 is YYDKDF (reference sequence). In DNA form, the CDR3 reads TGTGCCACCAGCTCTCACCCGGGGGGCGGGACTGAAGCTTTCTTT. This encodes CATSSHPGGGTEAFF. The whole variable domain, remainder taken from reference TRBV15 and TRBJ1-1, is DAMVIQNPRYQVTQFGKPVTLSCSQTLNHNVMYWYQQKSSQAPKLLFHYYDKDFNNEADTPDNFQSRRPNTSFCFLDIRSPGLGDTAMYLCATSSHPGGGTEAFFGQGTRLTVV.

This chain connects TRBV11-2 to TRBJ1-5, with no clear D. The CDR3 runs 17 residues. Germline-derived CDR1 and CDR2 are SGHAT and FQNNGV. With 1 base removed from V and 10 bases from J, the gap between germline ends came to 23 bases. The CDR3 spells CASSLVPGGVKGRPQHF. CDR3 coding DNA: TGTGCCAGCAGCTTAGTCCCGGGCGGGGTAAAAGGCCGACCCCAGCATTTT.

This clone has only a few counts. The V call is TRBV18, the J call TRBJ2-1, with 11 bases matching TRBD2. The CDR3 runs to 17 residues. V was pared by 2 bases and J by 4 bases, with 7 bases of the junction left unmatched. The germline V gene encodes CDR1 KGHSH and CDR2 LQKENI. DNA for the CDR3: TGTGCCAGCTCACCAGGCGGGACTAGCGGAACGTACAATGAGCAGTTCTTC. Translated, it gives CASSPGGTSGTYNEQFF.

The DNA of the CDR3 is TGTGCCAGCAGCCTACTACTAAACACAGATACGCAGTATTTT. It is translated as CASSLLLNTDTQYF. The rearrangement uses TRBV5-4 and TRBJ2-3; D gene ambiguous. V gave up 4 bases and J gave up 2 bases, with 11 bases separating them. This CDR3 is 14 amino acids long. The germline V gene has CDR1 SGHNT and CDR2 YYREEE (reference sequence). Full variable domain (remainder filled in from reference TRBV5-4 and TRBJ2-3): ETGVTQSPTHLIKTRGQQVTLRCSSQSGHNTVSWYQQALGQGPQFIFQYYREEENGRGNFPPRFSGLQFPNYSSELNVNALELDDSALYLCASSLLLNTDTQYFGPGTRLTVL.

As to this clone: Different DNA sequences within this sample yield the same CDR3. The chain couples TRBV7-9 to TRBJ2-5; no clear D. V was pared by 3 bases and J by 0 bases, with 8 bases between. This CDR3 spans 14 amino acids. Germline-derived CDR1 and CDR2 are SEHNR and FQNEAQ (reference sequence). The CDR3 sequence is CASSFLADQETQYF. CDR3 nucleotide sequence: TGTGCCAGCAGCTTTCTGGCAGACCAAGAGACCCAGTACTTC.

This clone showed up just once. The chain employs TRBV5-4 and TRBJ1-4; 7 nucleotides match TRBD1. The CDR3 consists of 18 residues. The junction had 13 bases not matched to a gene; V was cut back by 2 bases and J by 3 bases. CDR1 and CDR2 from the germline V gene are SGHNT and YYREEE (reference sequence). The CDR3 spells CASSFYIRGQGANEKLFF. The CDR3 DNA reads as TGTGCCAGCAGCTTCTATATAAGGGGGCAAGGGGCTAATGAAAAACTGTTTTTT.

This chain connects TRBV6-5 to TRBJ1-1, with D unclear. Per germline, CDR1 MNHEY and CDR2 SVGAGI. V dropped 6 bases and J dropped 4 bases, with 12 bases sitting between them. The CDR3 is 13 amino acids. The CDR3 here is CASRPSGGTEAFF. In nucleotides, the CDR3 is TGTGCCAGCAGGCCCTCCGGCGGCACTGAAGCTTTCTTT.

Of note for this clone: Other DNA sequences from this sample encode an identical CDR3 as well. The chain joins TRBV7-2 to TRBJ2-3; D remains unclear. Trimming took 1 base from V and 2 from J, leaving 7 bases between them. This CDR3 spans 14 amino acids. Germline CDR1 reads SGHTA; CDR2 reads FQGNSA. The CDR3 loop reads CASSLGALTDTQYF. The DNA for the CDR3 is TGTGCCAGCAGCTTAGGGGCACTCACAGATACGCAGTATTTT.